These 21 T cell receptor beta chains originate from one sample sequenced in a study of blood T cell repertoires in COVID-19. TCRdb's copy holds only in-frame clones and misses some; the assay was immunoSEQ multiplex PCR. This repertoire shows under 100,000 clones, approximately 78% found once; its top ten account for 8.5% to 12%. Sequences were obtained from peripheral blood. The source is a man in his 60s with acute or convalescent COVID-19.

This chain joins TRBV6-6 and TRBJ1-2, with D possibly TRBD1 on 6 matching bases. V lost 8 bases to trimming and J lost 3 bases, with 13 bases between them. The CDR3 extends over 13 amino acids. Germline lookup yields CDR1 MNHNY and CDR2 SVGAGI (reference sequence). The CDR3 coding sequence is TGTGCCAGCGAAGGAGGGGGGGACTATGGCTACACCTTC. Residues: CASEGGGDYGYTF.

This clone came up a few times. The V call is TRBV15, the J call TRBJ2-3, with 9 bases fitting TRBD1. The V segment lost 0 bases and the J segment 3 bases; nucleotides outside the gene matches: 1. Germline CDR1 is LNHNV and CDR2 is YYDKDF (reference sequence). This CDR3 region has 15 residues. The CDR3 bases are TGTGCCACCAGCAGAGAGACAGGGGGGACAGATACGCAGTATTTT. This encodes CATSRETGGTDTQYF.

CDR3 sequence: CASSIAGREGATQYF. CDR3 DNA sequence: TGTGCCAGTAGTATAGCAGGACGGGAGGGGGCGACCCAGTACTTC. V gene TRBV19 combines with J gene TRBJ2-5; the D gene is possibly TRBD2 (8 bases). CDR3 length: 15 amino acids. The V end lost 1 base, the J end lost 7 bases, and 16 bases lay between the germline ends. Germline CDR1 is LNHDA and CDR2 is SQIVND (reference sequence).

The chain links TRBV5-4 to TRBJ1-4, with 9 bases lining up with TRBD1. Trimming cost V 4 bases and J 6 bases; bases outside gene matches: 4. The CDR3 covers 14 residues. The germline V gene has CDR1 SGHNT and CDR2 YYREEE (reference sequence). CDR3 bases: TGTGCCAGCAGCCCACAGGGGGCTGATGAAAAACTGTTTTTT. This gives the protein CASSPQGADEKLFF.

V and J are TRBV10-3 and TRBJ2-3; D is perhaps TRBD2 (6 bases). CDR1 is ENHRY and CDR2 is SYGVKD in the germline V gene. Trimming cost V 4 bases and J 4 bases, with 15 bases left between them. This CDR3 is 15 amino acids long. CDR3 bases: TGTGCCATCAGTGGGGGAGCGGGTGGCGCAGATACGCAGTATTTT. Amino acid sequence: CAISGGAGGADTQYF.

The V call is TRBV9, the J call TRBJ1-1; possibly TRBD1 for D (6 bases). The CDR3 is 14 amino acids. Germline values: CDR1 SGDLS, CDR2 YYNGEE. Deletions cut 3 bases from V and 6 bases from J, with 15 bases between. Here the CDR3 reads CASSAKDSSAEAFF. The CDR3 region has the DNA TGTGCCAGCAGCGCGAAGGACAGTTCGGCTGAAGCTTTCTTT.

This clone was recorded once. The V and J genes are TRBV5-1 and TRBJ2-3; 8 nucleotides agree with TRBD1. The CDR3 runs to 16 residues. CDR1 is SGHRS, CDR2 YFSETQ, per germline. V lost 4 bases and J lost 4; bases outside the gene matches: 11. CDR3 sequence: CASSPGTGLFADTQYF. CDR3 nucleotide sequence: TGCGCCAGCAGCCCAGGGACAGGTCTTTTCGCAGATACGCAGTATTTT.

This clone was observed once. The rearrangement uses TRBV4-3 and TRBJ2-3; the match to TRBD2 covers 9 bases. The V and J ends lost 2 bases and 4 bases, in that order; junction bases with no gene match: 7. Germline CDR1 LGHNA, CDR2 YSLEER. CDR3 length equals 16 residues. The CDR3 sequence: CASSQSSGSGADTQYF. CDR3 sequence (DNA): TGCGCCAGCAGCCAAAGTAGCGGGAGCGGGGCAGATACGCAGTATTTT.

This clone has only one observation. The genes are TRBV19 and TRBJ1-1; D perhaps matches TRBD1 (5 bases). Germline V gene lookup returns CDR1 LNHDA and CDR2 SQIVND (reference sequence). V lost 5 bases to trimming and J lost 2 bases, with 12 bases between them. The length of the CDR3 is 14 residues. The CDR3: CASSPRTPNTEAFF. DNA of the CDR3: TGTGCCAGTAGTCCCCGGACACCCAACACTGAAGCTTTCTTT.

V is TRBV7-8 and J is TRBJ1-2; 7 bases are shared with TRBD1. J was trimmed by 0 bases and V by 1 base; bases with no gene match: 5. The CDR3 runs to 16 residues. CDR1 is SGHVS and CDR2 is FQNEAQ in the germline V gene. Here the CDR3 reads CASSLGGQAANYGYTF. The DNA for the CDR3 is TGTGCCAGCAGCTTAGGAGGACAGGCGGCTAACTATGGCTACACCTTC. The variable domain in full, completed from reference TRBV7-8 and TRBJ1-2, reads GAGVSQSPRYKVAKRGQDVALRCDPISGHVSLFWYQQALGQGPEFLTYFQNEAQLDKSGLPSDRFFAERPEGSVSTLKIQRTQQEDSAVYLCASSLGGQAANYGYTFGSGTRLTVV.

The chain has TRBV19 and TRBJ2-3; TRBD2 might be the D (5 bases). V was clipped by 0 bases and J by 8 bases, with 12 bases between them. The CDR3 is 14 amino acids. CDR1 and CDR2 (germline): LNHDA, SQIVND (reference sequence). CDR3 region: CASSIDLVGGTQYF. The CDR3 DNA follows: TGTGCCAGTAGTATAGATCTAGTAGGAGGTACGCAGTATTTT.

The chain recombines TRBV11-2 with TRBJ1-1; D is perhaps TRBD1 (5 bases). V lost 8 bases and J 3 bases, leaving 16 bases between the germline ends. The CDR3 length is 14 residues. Per the germline V gene, CDR1 is SGHAT and CDR2 is FQNNGV. The CDR3 here is CASGVRGEHTEAFF. The CDR3 nucleotides read TGTGCCAGCGGGGTTCGGGGGGAGCACACTGAAGCTTTCTTT. The complete variable domain, with remaining parts taken from reference TRBV11-2 and TRBJ1-1, reads EAGVAQSPRYKIIEKRQSVAFWCNPISGHATLYWYQQILGQGPKLLIQFQNNGVVDDSQLPKDRFSAERLKGVDSTLKIQPAKLEDSAVYLCASGVRGEHTEAFFGQGTRLTVV.

The chain links TRBV6-5 to TRBJ2-7, with 13 bases fitting TRBD2. The ends lost 2 bases at V and 4 bases at J; junction bases unmatched: 2. The V gene's germline CDR1 is MNHEY and CDR2 SVGAGI. CDR3 size: 15 residues. This CDR3 reads CASSYRTSGSYEQYF. CDR3 nucleotides: TGTGCCAGCAGTTACAGGACTAGCGGGAGTTACGAGCAGTACTTC.

The V and J genes are TRBV18 and TRBJ2-3; D is ambiguous. The CDR3 is 17 amino acids. From germline, CDR1 is KGHSH and CDR2 LQKENI. The ends were cut back, 2 bases at V and 2 bases at J, with 17 bases in the middle. The CDR3: CASSPELFTHITDTQYF. The CDR3 DNA reads TGTGCCAGCTCACCAGAACTATTCACCCACATCACAGATACGCAGTATTTT.

The genes are TRBV30 and TRBJ1-2; a weak D match, TRBD1 (6 bases). Germline V lookup: CDR1 GTSNPN, CDR2 SVGIG (reference sequence). The V and J ends lost 5 bases and 2 bases respectively, with 9 bases between them. The CDR3 length is 12 residues. The CDR3 loop reads CAWSTGNYGYTF. The CDR3 region has the DNA TGTGCCTGGTCTACAGGGAACTATGGCTACACCTTC.

The rearrangement uses TRBV6-2 or TRBV6-3 and TRBJ1-6; D is perhaps TRBD1 (5 bases). In germline, CDR1 is MNHEY, CDR2 SVGEGT. The ends were cut back, 0 bases at V and 10 bases at J, with 13 bases in the middle. The CDR3 length is 15 residues. This CDR3 is CASSYSLGGESPLHF. For the CDR3, the DNA is TGTGCCAGCAGTTACTCATTAGGAGGGGAGTCACCCCTCCACTTT.

This chain links TRBV19 with TRBJ2-7; D is uncertain. From germline, CDR1 is LNHDA and CDR2 SQIVND (reference sequence). The CDR3 runs 13 residues. Trimming took off 5 bases at V and 3 bases at J, with 11 bases between the two ends. CDR3 in amino acids: CASSYSIHYEQYF. CDR3 nucleotides: TGTGCCAGTAGTTATAGCATACACTACGAGCAGTACTTC.

This clone was seen more than once but under ten times. The chain couples TRBV4-3 to TRBJ1-1; possible D gene TRBD1, 6 bases. This CDR3 spans 14 amino acids. Germline V gene lookup returns CDR1 LGHNA and CDR2 YSLEER. V was trimmed by 4 bases and J by 5 bases, leaving 14 bases between them. CDR3 coding DNA: TGCGCCAGCAGCCTGCGTCCCCAGGGGACTGAAGCTTTCTTT. It yields the protein CASSLRPQGTEAFF.

The chain combines TRBV30 with TRBJ1-1, with unresolved D. V was shortened by 3 bases and J by 4 bases, with 12 bases between the two germline ends. This CDR3 region has 13 residues. Germline V lookup: CDR1 GTSNPN, CDR2 SVGIG (reference sequence). The CDR3 protein is CAWRRGGGTEAFF. The CDR3, as DNA: TGTGCCTGGAGACGGGGTGGAGGCACTGAAGCTTTCTTT.

The chain couples TRBV5-1 to TRBJ2-7; 7 nucleotides match TRBD1. Per the germline V gene, CDR1 is SGHRS and CDR2 is YFSETQ. V lost 4 bases and J lost 1; bases outside the gene matches: 8. There are 15 residues in the CDR3. The CDR3 region has the DNA TGCGCCAGCAGCATCTACAGGGGAAAGTCCTACGAGCAGTACTTC. Protein: CASSIYRGKSYEQYF.

V gene TRBV12-3 or TRBV12-4 combines with J gene TRBJ1-1; 8 positions agree with TRBD1. The V gene end was trimmed by 10 bases and the J gene end by 6 bases; junction bases not matched to a gene: 10. The CDR3 consists of 13 residues. This CDR3 reads CAIQIQGEAEAFF. The DNA of the CDR3 is TGTGCCATCCAAATACAGGGGGAGGCTGAAGCTTTCTTT.